The source of this TCR beta chain is a study of T cell repertoires in cytomegalovirus infection. CDR1 and CDR2 from the germline V gene are LNHDA and SQIVND (reference sequence). V gave up 6 bases and J gave up 4 bases, with 10 bases separating them. The CDR3 has 14 amino acids. TCRdb fed the reads into MiXCR, producing one record per CDR3 protein. This table has 150,000 to 200,000 distinct CDR3 sequences, 8% to 10% appearing once. The sequenced material came from PBMCs. This rearrangement joins TRBV19 to TRBJ2-6; no firm D call. The clonotype comes from a human donor in good health (CMV status not recorded). Some clones in this sample may be carry-over from other donors' samples. The CDR3 is CASSMMAGANVLTF. Here the CDR3 DNA reads TGTGCCAGTAGCATGATGGCCGGGGCCAACGTCCTGACTTTC.